What follows is one T cell receptor beta chain and its context. Trimming removed 8 bases from V and 6 bases from J, with 14 bases in between. Germline loops: CDR1 MNHEY, CDR2 SVGAGI. The CDR3 sequence is 14 residues long. The assay was immunoSEQ multiplex PCR, and TCRdb's table has in-frame clones only and misses some. The sample includes around 300,000 clones, 88% of them seen just once. The data were obtained in a study of blood T cell repertoires in COVID-19. The chain combines TRBV6-5 with TRBJ2-6, with D perhaps matching TRBD2 (6 bases). The TCR comes from a young man who had recovered from COVID-19. Sequencing used PBMCs or T cells enriched from blood (not recorded which). The CDR3 spells CASSTGGEANVLTF. The CDR3, as DNA: TGTGCCAGCTCTACCGGAGGGGAGGCCAACGTCCTGACTTTC.